These 5 T cell receptor beta chains were sequenced from one sample in a study of cytomegalovirus exposure and HLA in healthy donors. The PCR ran on 60 Vbeta and 13 Jbeta primers. The repertoire was sequenced with immunoSEQ multiplex PCR; TCRdb's copy has only in-frame clones and lacks some. Of 64,000 or so clones in the sample, over 60% were seen once. The source material was PBMCs. The receptors come from a man aged 40-49 years in good health and CMV-seropositive.

The table lists this clone with a few counts. The V and J genes are TRBV28 and TRBJ2-6; D is possibly TRBD2 (5 bases). Germline V gene lookup returns CDR1 MDHEN and CDR2 SYDVKM. The CDR3 covers 15 residues. V was shortened by 2 bases and J by 1 base, with 6 bases between the two germline ends. Written as DNA, the CDR3 is TGTGCCAGCAGTTTAAGAGGGTCTGGGGCCAACGTCCTGACTTTC. Protein: CASSLRGSGANVLTF.

The chain combines TRBV5-1 with TRBJ2-1, with a tentative D call TRBD2 (5 bases). The CDR3 runs to 15 residues. Germline lookup yields CDR1 SGHRS and CDR2 YFSETQ. V shed 0 bases and J shed 0 bases, with 7 bases lying between them. CDR3 residues: CASSLGAGSYNEQFF. The CDR3 bases are TGCGCCAGCAGCTTGGGGGCGGGCTCCTACAATGAGCAGTTCTTC.

The gene calls are TRBV5-1 and TRBJ1-2; 7 bases agree with TRBD1. The CDR3 has 15 amino acids. V gave up 0 bases and J gave up 2 bases; unmatched junction bases: 4. Looked up from germline, CDR1 is SGHRS and CDR2 is YFSETQ. The CDR3 region has the DNA TGCGCCAGCAGCTTGGCCGGGACAGACAACTATGGCTACACCTTC. The encoded protein is CASSLAGTDNYGYTF.

The chain couples TRBV29-1 to TRBJ1-2, with D perhaps matching TRBD1 (6 bases). V gave up 3 bases and J gave up 8 bases, with 16 bases separating them. CDR3 length equals 13 residues. The germline V gene has CDR1 SQVTM and CDR2 ANQGSEA. The DNA of the CDR3 is TGCAGCGTTGACCCCGGGACACAACGCGGCTACACCTTC. As protein: CSVDPGTQRGYTF. The full variable domain, with the rest looked up from reference TRBV29-1 and TRBJ1-2, is SAVISQKPSRDICQRGTSLTIQCQVDSQVTMMFWYRQQPGQSLTLIATANQGSEATYESGFVIDKFPISRPNLTFSTLTVSNMSPEDSSIYLCSVDPGTQRGYTFGSGTRLTVV.

The V call is TRBV25-1, the J call TRBJ1-2; TRBD1 is a possible D gene (6 bases). Germline CDR1 reads MGHDK; CDR2 reads SYGVNS. Trimming shortened V by 3 bases and J by 4 bases, and 15 bases separated the two germline ends. The CDR3 has 15 residues. Here the CDR3 DNA reads TGTGCCAGCAGTGATGAGTCGGGGGGCGTCTATGGCTACACCTTC. It encodes CASSDESGGVYGYTF.